The present T cell receptor (beta chain) was sequenced within a study of blood T cell repertoires in COVID-19 (dated by TCRdb to the early 2020s). Background on the whole study: Collaborator samples came from the United States, Italy and Spain and covered acute and convalescent phases of COVID-19. Deeply sampled blood TCRbeta repertoires from subjects exposed to, actively infected with, or recovered from COVID-19 were included in the dataset. The repertoires were released in a freely available public database intended as a resource for research on the immune response to SARS-CoV-2. Where available, HLA class I and class II types were obtained from metadata supplied by the sample provider rather than from assay-based typing. The sample metadata nearly always contained a de-identified subject ID, COVID-19 status, age in years and sex. The samples were drawn from two sources: the first 160 participants of the ongoing ImmuneRACE study, and 1,000 to 1,500 subjects contributed by 6 global collaborators. The prospective study material was composed of cDNA or gDNA derived from T cells, B-cell-depleted T cells, or PBMCs. Overall results and qualifications from the work: The amount of clinical and demographic metadata varied by source and participant and was provided uncurated.

This clone has just one count. It has no known antigen specificity. Qualities for individual bases were not recorded, and no much larger clone is one base off. Each collaborating institution followed its own protocols to collect whole blood in K2EDTA tubes. For TCRbeta analysis, collaborators shipped samples in one of three forms: frozen whole blood, isolated PBMCs, or DNA extracted from either of those sample types. The CDR1 and CDR2 encoded by the germline V gene (reference sequence) are MNHNY and SVGAGI. V loses 2 bases, J loses 2 bases, and the germline ends lie 9 bases apart. The CDR3 starts with the cysteine, ends with the phenylalanine, and has 14 residues. Just CDR3 DNA is preserved here, 42 bases in frame from base 1. TCRbeta CDR3 regions were amplified from genomic DNA using the immunoSEQ Assay, a bias-controlled multiplex PCR. In the source study's methods: The number of nucleated cells in each sample was estimated from the amplification of reference gene primers within the assay. To quantify the absolute abundance of each unique TCRbeta CDR3 rearrangement, sequence reads were collapsed and filtered. For each sample, productive Simpson clonality was calculated by taking the square root of Simpson's diversity index across productive rearrangements. TCRdb took this table from immuneACCESS and kept in-frame rearrangements with V and J called. Such tables lack part of the clones; where checked against another copy, unresolved V genes explain under half of the gap, and the rest is unexplained. V, J and clone size reflect that table, while D and trimming were determined from the DNA. The table for this sample lists about 120,000 clones; about 89% of them were counted only once. The ten largest account for about 18% of the sample.

Sequenced: peripheral blood. The chain is assembled from TRBV6-6 and TRBJ1-1, and perhaps TRBD1 as D gene, on 5 matching bases. This TCR derives from a human donor with acute or convalescent COVID-19. The donor label of this sample is uncertain. The DNA reads as follows: TGTGCCAGCAGTTACCGGGGGATAAACACTGAAGCTTTCTTT. This gives the protein CASSYRGINTEAFF.